This passage covers 18 T cell receptor beta chains from one sample sequenced in a study of blood T cell repertoires in COVID-19. Profiling relied on immunoSEQ multiplex PCR, and the TCRdb table lists in-frame clones only, not all of them. Of 300,000 to 350,000 clones in the sample, around nine tenths were seen once. The sample was peripheral blood. These receptors were collected from a woman aged 25 to 45 with COVID-19, enrolled during active disease.

The CDR3 here is CASSSVLAGSYEQYF. CDR3 nucleotides: TGTGCCAGCAGCTCCGTACTAGCGGGTTCCTACGAGCAGTACTTC. The chain employs TRBV27 and TRBJ2-7; 9 nucleotides line up with TRBD2. CDR3 length: 15 amino acids. The trim removed 6 bases at V and 1 base at J, leaving 7 bases unmatched. Germline assignment: CDR1 MNHEY and CDR2 SMNVEV (reference sequence).

The genes are TRBV7-2 and TRBJ2-6; D is possibly TRBD1 (7 bases). The germline V and J ends were trimmed by 11 bases and 0 bases, with 14 bases remaining between them. Per the germline V gene, CDR1 is SGHTA and CDR2 is FQGNSA. The CDR3 sequence is 15 residues long. The CDR3 DNA reads TGTGCCTCCAGGGGGGAACCCTCTGGGGCCAACGTCCTGACTTTC. Its translation: CASRGEPSGANVLTF.

This chain uses TRBV30 with TRBJ1-2, with 11 bases that match TRBD1. Germline V lookup: CDR1 GTSNPN, CDR2 SVGIG (reference sequence). J gave up 8 bases and V 7 bases, and 9 bases lay outside the gene matches. This CDR3 is built from 13 residues. The CDR3 DNA reads TGTGCCTTAGGGACAGGGGGGACATCAGGCTACACCTTC. It translates to CALGTGGTSGYTF.

The V and J genes are TRBV7-7 and TRBJ2-5, with TRBD2 as a possible D gene (7 bases). This CDR3 region has 16 residues. In germline, CDR1 is SSHAT, CDR2 FNYEAQ (reference sequence). In DNA, the CDR3 is TGTGCTAGCGGCACAGGGACGAGGGGGGGACAAGAGACCCAGTACTTC. It yields the protein CASGTGTRGGQETQYF.

The rearrangement links TRBV27 to TRBJ1-1, with a weak D call TRBD1 (5 bases). CDR3 length: 15 residues. Per the germline V gene, CDR1 is MNHEY and CDR2 is SMNVEV (reference sequence). With 4 bases removed from V and 8 bases from J, the gap between germline ends came to 20 bases. The CDR3 reads CASSSPRSGRAEAFF. CDR3 in DNA: TGTGCCAGCAGTTCACCGCGATCGGGCAGGGCCGAAGCTTTCTTT.

V usage is TRBV14 and J usage is TRBJ2-7; TRBD2 agrees at 8 bases. Germline trimming cut 1 base from V and 5 bases from J; bases unmatched to any gene: 7. The CDR3 has 15 residues. In germline, CDR1 is SGHDN, CDR2 FVKESK. CDR3 coding DNA: TGTGCCAGCAGCCAAGGTCGAGCGGGAGAGAACGAGCAGTACTTC. Amino acid sequence: CASSQGRAGENEQYF.

The J gene is TRBJ2-6, the V gene TRBV9, with D unclear. The germline V gene has CDR1 SGDLS and CDR2 YYNGEE. This CDR3 region has 15 residues. Trimming stripped 1 base from V and 4 bases from J, with 9 bases between. DNA of the CDR3: TGTGCCAGCAGCGTACGGGTTACCGGGGCCAACGTCCTGACTTTC. It specifies CASSVRVTGANVLTF.

The genes are TRBV7-2 and TRBJ1-5; D is perhaps TRBD1 (5 bases). CDR3 length equals 15 residues. V was shortened by 4 bases and J by 0 bases, with 10 bases between the two germline ends. Germline V gene data show CDR1 as SGHTA and CDR2 as FQGNSA. The CDR3 protein is CASSSGGYSNQPQHF. DNA of the CDR3: TGTGCCAGCAGCTCCGGGGGGTATAGCAATCAGCCCCAGCATTTT.

The chain employs TRBV5-4 and TRBJ1-3; 7 positions agree with TRBD1. Trimming cost V 2 bases and J 1 base; bases outside gene matches: 6. The CDR3 loop spans 16 amino acids. Germline V gene sequence: CDR1 SGHNT, CDR2 YYREEE (reference sequence). Here the CDR3 reads CASSFRRGESGNTIYF. The DNA for the CDR3 is TGTGCCAGCAGCTTTCGCAGGGGGGAGTCTGGAAACACCATATATTTT.

About this clone: This specimen includes other DNA sequences encoding the same CDR3. The chain couples TRBV11-2 to TRBJ1-6; the match to TRBD1 covers 9 bases. Trimming cost V 6 bases and J 7 bases; bases outside gene matches: 4. The length of the CDR3 is 14 residues. Germline loops: CDR1 SGHAT, CDR2 FQNNGV. In DNA form, the CDR3 reads TGTGCCAGCAGTTTGACAGGGGGGAATTCACCCCTCCACTTT. Amino acids: CASSLTGGNSPLHF.

V and J are TRBV18 and TRBJ2-1, with 7 bases that match TRBD1. V trimming: 4 bases; J trimming: 3 bases; junction bases outside the gene matches: 6. The CDR3 has 15 amino acids. Per the germline V gene, CDR1 is KGHSH and CDR2 is LQKENI. CDR3 sequence: CASSLSTGSYNEQFF. CDR3 nucleotides: TGTGCCAGCTCACTCTCGACAGGGAGCTACAATGAGCAGTTCTTC.

The chain links TRBV30 to TRBJ1-6; the match to TRBD1 covers 10 bases. There are 16 residues in the CDR3. The germline V gene encodes CDR1 GTSNPN and CDR2 SVGIG (reference sequence). The V and J ends lost 4 bases and 0 bases, in that order; junction bases with no gene match: 3. The DNA of the CDR3 is TGTGCCTGGATGGGACAGGGGAGCTCCTATAATTCACCCCTCCACTTT. It specifies CAWMGQGSSYNSPLHF. Looking up the rest from reference TRBV30 and TRBJ1-6 gives the full variable domain: SQTIHQWPATLVQPVGSPLSLECTVEGTSNPNLYWYRQAAGRGLQLLFYSVGIGQISSEVPQNLSASRPQDRQFILSSKKLLLSDSGFYLCAWMGQGSSYNSPLHFGNGTRLTVT.

This chain uses TRBV10-3 with TRBJ1-2, with D maybe TRBD1 (5 bases). In germline, CDR1 is ENHRY, CDR2 SYGVKD. The CDR3 has 12 residues. Trimming removed 3 bases at V and 3 bases at J, with 5 bases between. The CDR3 DNA is TGTGCCATCAGTGACAGGGACTATGGCTACACCTTC. Its protein product is CAISDRDYGYTF.

This chain's CDR3 is CASTTGLGETQYF. CDR3 in DNA: TGTGCCAGCACGACAGGGTTGGGAGAGACCCAGTACTTC. The chain recombines TRBV2 with TRBJ2-5; 7 nucleotides align to TRBD1. Trimming took 7 bases from V and 4 from J; bases not matched to a gene: 6. From germline, CDR1 is SNHLY and CDR2 FYNNEI. The CDR3 has 13 residues.

The chain recombines TRBV6-2 or TRBV6-3 with TRBJ2-3; tentatively, D is TRBD1 (5 bases). The CDR3 consists of 14 residues. V was pared by 6 bases and J by 9 bases, with 19 bases between. Per germline, CDR1 MNHEY and CDR2 SVGEGT. The CDR3 DNA sequence: TGTGCCAGCAGCAAAGCCAGGGCACAGATAACGCAGTATTTT. Protein: CASSKARAQITQYF.

The chain combines TRBV2 with TRBJ2-1; the D gene is possibly TRBD1 (7 bases). The germline CDR1 and CDR2 sequences are SNHLY and FYNNEI. V was trimmed by 8 bases and J by 6 bases, leaving 20 bases between them. The CDR3 runs 15 residues. DNA for the CDR3: TGTGCCAGCTCTCCGGGAGCAGGGGGTGGCAATGAGCAGTTCTTC. It translates to CASSPGAGGGNEQFF.

V is TRBV2 and J is TRBJ1-1; 9 bases line up with TRBD1. This CDR3 is 15 amino acids long. The germline gives CDR1 SNHLY, CDR2 FYNNEI. V lost 5 bases and J lost 7; bases outside the gene matches: 11. CDR3 DNA: TGTGCCAGCAGTCAGGGACAGGGTTTAAGTGATGAAGCTTTCTTT. Translation: CASSQGQGLSDEAFF.

As DNA, the CDR3 is TGTGCCTGGAGCCTAGCGGCCCCGGGAACCCAGTACTTC. This encodes CAWSLAAPGTQYF. The chain employs TRBV30 and TRBJ2-5; 7 bases are a match to TRBD2. With V trimmed by 3 bases and J by 8 bases, 9 bases remained unmatched. Germline V CDR1 and CDR2: GTSNPN, SVGIG (reference sequence). This CDR3 comprises 13 residues.